This passage covers 28 T cell receptor beta chains from one sample sequenced in a study of CDR3 diversity in severe acne. TCRdb processed the PCR reads anew with MiXCR; each CDR3 protein has one entry. Here the sample spans more than 80,000 distinct CDR3 sequences, around 54% being singletons. Source material: blood. The receptors shown here come from a male donor with severe acne vulgaris.

The rearrangement links TRBV10-3 to TRBJ2-5; D is possibly TRBD2 (7 bases). Trimming cost V 6 bases and J 2 bases, with 16 bases left between them. The CDR3 covers 15 residues. The V gene's germline CDR1 is ENHRY and CDR2 SYGVKD. The chain's CDR3 is CAISRGAGQQETQYF. The CDR3 nucleotides are TGTGCCATCAGCCGGGGGGCAGGACAACAAGAGACCCAGTACTTC.

This clonotype was observed a single time. This chain joins TRBV30 and TRBJ1-2; D perhaps matches TRBD1 (6 bases). V lost 3 bases and J 0 bases, leaving 11 bases between the germline ends. The CDR3 runs 14 residues. Per the germline V gene, CDR1 is GTSNPN and CDR2 is SVGIG (reference sequence). The CDR3 protein is CAWRDRRANYGYTF. The CDR3 region has the DNA TGTGCCTGGAGAGACAGGAGAGCTAACTATGGCTACACCTTC.

This clonotype was seen at least ten times. The chain has TRBV20-1 and TRBJ2-2; TRBD1 matches at 7 bases. This CDR3 region has 14 residues. V trimming: 3 bases; J trimming: 7 bases; junction bases outside the gene matches: 8. Germline CDR1 DFQATT, CDR2 SNEGSKA (reference sequence). DNA for the CDR3: TGCAGTGCTAGGGAGACAGGGCTTTACGGGGAGCTGTTTTTT. It translates to CSARETGLYGELFF.

Regarding this clonotype: A single base separates this from a much larger clone, so it may be a read error. The chain carries TRBV2 and TRBJ2-7; 12 bases fit TRBD2. The CDR3 runs 18 residues. Germline lookup yields CDR1 SNHLY and CDR2 FYNNEI. Losses at the gene ends were 2 bases for V and 4 bases for J; bases not matched to a gene: 12. CDR3 sequence: CASSETSGRSSTLYEQYV. The CDR3 DNA reads TGTGCCAGCAGTGAAACTAGCGGGAGGTCGTCTACTCTTTACGAGCAGTACGTC.

With regard to this clonotype: One end of the junction varies from germline; a read error may be responsible. The gene calls are TRBV2 and TRBJ2-7; TRBD2 agrees at 11 bases. The CDR3 totals 15 residues. From germline, CDR1 is SNHLY and CDR2 FYNNEI. The CDR3 nucleotides are TGTGCCAGCAGCGACACTAGCGGGAGCTCCTGCGAGCAGTACTTC. Encoded protein: CASSDTSGSSCEQYF.

This clonotype was seen a single time. The V gene is TRBV4-3, the J gene TRBJ2-5; D remains ambiguous. The germline V and J ends were trimmed by 8 bases and 1 base, with 8 bases remaining between them. This CDR3 comprises 12 residues. Per the germline V gene, CDR1 is LGHNA and CDR2 is YSLEER. CDR3 protein: CASRPPQETQYF. The CDR3 bases are TGCGCCAGCCGCCCCCCCCAAGAGACCCAGTACTTC.

The table lists this clonotype with many counts. The chain has TRBV5-1 and TRBJ2-5; 9 nucleotides match TRBD2. This CDR3 is built from 14 residues. The V gene's germline CDR1 is SGHRS and CDR2 YFSETQ. V lost 2 bases and J lost 2; bases outside the gene matches: 1. DNA of the CDR3: TGCGCCAGCAGCTTAGCGGGGGGACAAGAGACCCAGTACTTC. Translated, it gives CASSLAGGQETQYF.

The rearrangement links TRBV7-2 to TRBJ2-7; D is tentatively TRBD1 or TRBD2 (5 bases each). Trimming took 4 bases from V and 5 from J, leaving 18 bases between them. Germline V gene data show CDR1 as SGHTA and CDR2 as FQGNSA. The CDR3 sequence is 15 residues long. For the CDR3, the DNA is TGTACCAGCAGCTCCCTTGGGGGATCTTTAGACGAGCAGTACTTC. Its translation: CTSSSLGGSLDEQYF.

Many counts were recorded for this clonotype. V and J are TRBV6-4 and TRBJ2-1; 7 nucleotides align to TRBD2. V lost 2 bases to trimming and J lost 6 bases; unmatched junction nucleotides: 4. CDR1 and CDR2 from the germline V gene are MRHNA and SNTAGT. The CDR3 is 14 residues long. The CDR3 DNA is TGTGCCAGCAGTGACGGTGGCGGGAGCAATGAGCAGTTCTTC. Amino acid sequence: CASSDGGGSNEQFF.

In regard to this clonotype: With a much larger clone just one base away, this may be a read error. V usage is TRBV7-2 and J usage is TRBJ2-7, with 12 nucleotides matching TRBD1. Germline V gene sequence: CDR1 SGHTA, CDR2 FQGNSA. This CDR3 is built from 17 residues. In nucleotides, the CDR3 is TGTGCCAGCAGCTTAGCGACCGGGACAGGGGGCATTTACGAGCGGTACTTC. Translating it yields CASSLATGTGGIYERYF.

The chain has TRBV12-3 or TRBV12-4 and TRBJ2-3; the match to TRBD2 covers 15 bases. CDR3 length equals 15 residues. V shed 5 bases and J 6 bases; nucleotides not matched to a gene: 3. In DNA, the CDR3 is TGTGCCAGCAGTCAAGGGACTAGCGGGGGGGATACGCAGTATTTT. It codes for CASSQGTSGGDTQYF.

In its sample, this clonotype was seen a few times. This rearrangement joins TRBV20-1 to TRBJ2-7; a weak D match, TRBD2 (6 bases). The CDR3 runs to 14 residues. The V and J ends lost 6 bases and 3 bases respectively, with 18 bases between them. Germline V gene sequence: CDR1 DFQATT, CDR2 SNEGSKA (reference sequence). CDR3 nucleotide sequence: TGCAGTGCCCCTGCGGGACTCCCTGGCTACGAGCAGTACTTC. As protein: CSAPAGLPGYEQYF.

This clonotype was recorded a few times. The chain is built from TRBV6-5 and TRBJ1-5; D is possibly TRBD1 (5 bases). The CDR3 length is 14 residues. Per germline, CDR1 MNHEY and CDR2 SVGAGI. The V gene lost 10 bases and the J gene lost 2 bases, with 15 bases spanning the gap. This CDR3 is CATRGGDGNQPQHF. The CDR3 DNA sequence: TGTGCCACACGCGGGGGTGATGGCAATCAGCCCCAGCATTTT.

The CDR3 region is CASSQTGGGNTIYF. CDR3 sequence (DNA): TGTGCCAGCAGTCAGACAGGGGGTGGAAACACCATATATTTT. This chain connects TRBV28 to TRBJ1-3, with 9 bases lining up with TRBD1. CDR1 MDHEN and CDR2 SYDVKM come from the germline V gene. Losses at the gene ends were 5 bases for V and 3 bases for J; bases not matched to a gene: 2. The CDR3 spans 14 residues.

This clonotype was seen repeatedly, ten times or more. This chain connects TRBV5-1 to TRBJ1-4; 8 positions agree with TRBD1. The V segment lost 4 bases and the J segment 8 bases; nucleotides outside the gene matches: 10. The CDR3 is 15 residues long. In germline, CDR1 is SGHRS, CDR2 YFSETQ. CDR3 sequence reads: CASSPGAGGPEKLFF. For the CDR3, the DNA is TGCGCCAGCAGCCCCGGGGCAGGGGGCCCAGAAAAACTGTTTTTT. The complete variable domain, with remaining parts taken from reference TRBV5-1 and TRBJ1-4, reads KAGVTQTPRYLIKTRGQQVTLSCSPISGHRSVSWYQQTPGQGLQFLFEYFSETQRNKGNFPGRFSGRQFSNSRSEMNVSTLELGDSALYLCASSPGAGGPEKLFFGSGTQLSVL.

Many counts were recorded for this clonotype. The CDR3 loop reads CASSEAQLRIYNEQFF. CDR3 bases: TGTGCCAGCAGTGAAGCCCAGTTGCGGATTTACAATGAGCAGTTCTTC. The chain employs TRBV6-1 and TRBJ2-1; no definite D call. V was pared by 0 bases and J by 4 bases, with 13 bases between. Germline loops: CDR1 MNHNS, CDR2 SASEGT. The CDR3 is made up of 16 amino acids.

The chain uses TRBV15 and TRBJ1-1; 12 nucleotides align to TRBD1. After removal of 10 bases from V and 5 bases from J, the junction contained 8 bases not matched to a gene. Looked up from germline, CDR1 is LNHNV and CDR2 is YYDKDF (reference sequence). The CDR3 is made up of 14 amino acids. This CDR3 reads CASWPGQGATEAFF. DNA of the CDR3: TGTGCCAGTTGGCCGGGACAGGGGGCAACTGAAGCTTTCTTT.

This clonotype was detected ten times or more. The chain carries TRBV7-8 and TRBJ1-5, with TRBD1 matching 7 bases. The junction had 9 bases not matched to a gene; V was cut back by 4 bases and J by 6 bases. Germline V gene sequence: CDR1 SGHVS, CDR2 FQNEAQ. This CDR3 comprises 15 residues. CDR3 in amino acids: CASSSTGQVSQPQHF. The CDR3 coding sequence is TGTGCCAGCAGCTCTACAGGACAGGTCAGTCAGCCCCAGCATTTT.

The J gene is TRBJ2-1, the V gene TRBV7-2, with TRBD2 matching over 9 bases. V lost 5 bases, J lost 0 bases, and 2 bases stayed unmatched. Germline CDR1 is SGHTA and CDR2 is FQGNSA. The CDR3 covers 15 residues. The CDR3 is CASSGGLASYNEQFF. The CDR3 region has the DNA TGTGCCAGCAGCGGGGGACTAGCCTCCTACAATGAGCAGTTCTTC. Drawing the rest from reference TRBV7-2 and TRBJ2-1, the complete variable domain is GAGVSQSPSNKVTEKGKDVELRCDPISGHTALYWYRQSLGQGLEFLIYFQGNSAPDKSGLPSDRFSAERTGGSVSTLTIQRTQQEDSAVYLCASSGGLASYNEQFFGPGTRLTVL.

This clonotype came up many times. This chain uses TRBV9 with TRBJ2-3; the match to TRBD2 covers 7 bases. V dropped 0 bases and J dropped 1; count of bases not matched to a gene: 5. Germline V lookup: CDR1 SGDLS, CDR2 YYNGEE. The CDR3 length is 16 residues. CDR3 loop: CASSVEGAGGTDTQYF. In DNA, the CDR3 is TGTGCCAGCAGCGTAGAAGGGGCGGGGGGCACAGATACGCAGTATTTT.

V is TRBV28 and J is TRBJ2-7, with TRBD2 as a possible D gene (6 bases). This CDR3 contains 14 residues. Trimming left V 7 bases short and J 5 bases short, with 18 bases between. CDR1 and CDR2 from the germline V gene are MDHEN and SYDVKM. The CDR3 sequence is CASISGFGGNEQYV. The CDR3 DNA reads TGTGCCAGCATCTCCGGTTTCGGCGGGAACGAGCAGTACGTC.

This clonotype has a handful of counts. A much larger clone differs from this one at a single base, so this may be a read error. The chain carries TRBV10-2 and TRBJ2-5; D gene unclear. In germline, CDR1 is WSHSY, CDR2 SAAADI. The CDR3 sequence is 14 residues long. Trimming shortened V by 1 base and J by 4 bases, and 10 bases separated the two germline ends. This CDR3 reads CASSELIASETQYF. For the CDR3, the DNA is TGCGCCAGCAGTGAGTTGATTGCGTCAGAGACCCAGTACTTC.

Comments on this clonotype: Compared with germline, one end of the junction differs, possibly owing to a read error. Written as DNA, the CDR3 is TGCGCCAGCCTGGGGACAGGGGGCCCGTACGAGCAGTACTTC. It yields the protein CASLGTGGPYEQYF. The rearrangement joins TRBV13 to TRBJ2-7, with 12 bases identical to TRBD1. The CDR3 has 14 residues. From germline, CDR1 is PRHDT and CDR2 FYEKMQ (reference sequence).

This chain links TRBV7-2 with TRBJ1-5; D perhaps matches TRBD1 (5 bases). Germline V gene lookup returns CDR1 SGHTA and CDR2 FQGNSA. The CDR3 is 15 amino acids. V lost 5 bases and J 0 bases, leaving 11 bases between the germline ends. CDR3 amino acids: CASSPRGFSNQPQHF. CDR3 DNA sequence: TGTGCCAGCAGCCCGAGGGGATTTAGCAATCAGCCCCAGCATTTT.

This sequence joins TRBV7-9 and TRBJ1-4; D perhaps matches TRBD1 (6 bases). Germline V CDR1 and CDR2: SEHNR, FQNEAQ (reference sequence). Trimming took off 2 bases at V and 8 bases at J, with 21 bases between the two ends. CDR3 length equals 17 residues. CDR3 coding DNA: TGTGCCAGCAGCTTACCAATGTTCTCCGGGGGCGGCGAAAAACTGTTTTTT. It encodes CASSLPMFSGGGEKLFF.

This clonotype has at least ten counts. The chain couples TRBV6-4 to TRBJ2-3, with 9 bases identical to TRBD2. Germline loops: CDR1 MRHNA, CDR2 SNTAGT. J lost 1 base, V lost 2 bases, and 1 base had no gene match. The CDR3 loop spans 15 amino acids. CDR3 region: CASSDVAGGTDTQYF. The CDR3 DNA reads as TGTGCCAGCAGTGACGTAGCGGGAGGCACAGATACGCAGTATTTT.

V and J are TRBV10-3 and TRBJ2-7, with 7 bases fitting TRBD1. CDR1 is ENHRY and CDR2 is SYGVKD in the germline V gene. This CDR3 spans 12 amino acids. J lost 2 bases, V lost 9 bases, and 4 bases had no gene match. CDR3 sequence (DNA): TGTGCCATTGGGGACAGCCCCTACGAGCAGTACTTC. This gives the protein CAIGDSPYEQYF.

This clonotype was detected only once. At one boundary the junction diverges from the germline segment, which might be a read error. The chain uses TRBV6-6 and TRBJ1-1, with 7 bases matching TRBD1. This CDR3 has 15 residues. CDR1 and CDR2 (germline): MNHNY, SVGAGI (reference sequence). CDR3 DNA sequence: TGTGCCGGCAGTCGAGGACAGGCCGGTTCCACTGAAGCTTTCTTT. Translated, it gives CAGSRGQAGSTEAFF.